A selection of T cell receptor beta chains follows, all from one sample in a study of cytomegalovirus exposure and HLA in healthy donors. Generated by immunoSEQ multiplex PCR, the TCRdb table keeps only in-frame clones and is missing some. The sample shows about 98,000 clones, roughly three quarters of them seen only once. Input material: PBMCs. The receptors stem from a man aged 35 to 55 in good health and CMV-seronegative. Each CDR3 is given with its conserved first and last residue. D genes are given only for firm matches. Not every row has a clone size; where given, it reads once, few, many or a size class.

v_call	cdr3_length	clone_size	j_call	d_call	cdr3_aa	cdr3_nt
TRBV5-1	15	-	TRBJ2-3	-	CASCEGDGVTDTQYF	TGCGCCAGCTGCGAGGGGGACGGAGTCACAGATACGCAGTATTTT
TRBV29-1	13	-	TRBJ1-1	-	CSVTVRGNTEAFF	TGCAGCGTTACGGTCCGGGGGAACACTGAAGCTTTCTTT
TRBV7-3	16	-	TRBJ1-6	TRBD1	CASSDRDRRYNSPLHF	TGTGCCAGCAGCGACAGGGACAGACGCTATAATTCACCCCTCCACTTT
TRBV6-6	14	-	TRBJ2-7	-	CASSYAVDSYEQYF	TGTGCCAGCAGTTACGCGGTGGACAGCTACGAGCAGTACTTC
TRBV7-2	13	-	TRBJ1-2	TRBD1	CASSPQGAGGYTF	TGTGCCAGCAGTCCGCAGGGGGCGGGTGGCTACACCTTC
TRBV6-1	15	-	TRBJ2-3	TRBD1	CASYAGTGGPDTQYF	TGTGCCAGCTACGCCGGGACAGGGGGCCCAGATACGCAGTATTTT
TRBV12-5	13	-	TRBJ2-7	TRBD2	CASGSGTSDEQYF	TGTGCTAGTGGTTCCGGGACTAGCGACGAGCAGTACTTC
TRBV5-8	11	-	TRBJ2-7	TRBD1	CASADRDEQYF	TGTGCCAGCGCTGACAGGGACGAGCAGTACTTC
TRBV18	14	-	TRBJ1-5	TRBD1	CASSPGQGNQPQHF	TGTGCCAGCTCACCGGGACAGGGGAATCAGCCCCAGCATTTT
TRBV11-2	15	-	TRBJ1-6	-	CASRRPGQGYSPLHF	TGTGCCAGCAGAAGACCGGGACAAGGATATTCACCCCTCCACTTT
TRBV2	15	-	TRBJ2-3	TRBD2	CASSLLAGGSRTQYF	TGTGCCAGCAGTTTACTAGCGGGGGGGTCTCGCACGCAGTATTTT
TRBV2	12	-	TRBJ2-7	TRBD2	CASSVAGDEQYF	TGTGCCAGCAGTGTGGCGGGGGACGAGCAGTACTTC
TRBV6-1	12	-	TRBJ2-7	TRBD1	CASSENRGEQYF	TGTGCCAGCAGTGAAAACAGGGGCGAGCAGTACTTC
TRBV28	13	-	TRBJ1-6	TRBD1	CASSRDRGPPLHF	TGTGCCAGCAGCCGCGACAGGGGGCCCCCCCTCCACTTT
TRBV4-3	17	-	TRBJ1-1	TRBD1	CASSQGYGQGANTEAFF	TGCGCCAGCAGCCAAGGATATGGACAGGGAGCGAACACTGAAGCTTTCTTT
TRBV28	14	-	TRBJ1-1	TRBD1	CASSRGGIDTEAFF	TGTGCCAGCAGCCGAGGGGGCATAGACACTGAAGCTTTCTTT
TRBV6-6	13	once	TRBJ1-1	-	CASTVALNTEAFF	TGTGCCAGCACCGTGGCCCTGAACACTGAAGCTTTCTTT
TRBV27	15	-	TRBJ1-5	-	CASSLDSYSNQPQHF	TGTGCCAGCAGTTTGGACAGTTATAGCAATCAGCCCCAGCATTTT
TRBV5-5	14	-	TRBJ2-7	-	CASSLLGQRNEQYF	TGTGCCAGCAGCTTGCTGGGCCAGAGAAACGAGCAGTACTTC
TRBV9	12	-	TRBJ1-2	-	CAGSVGHNGYTF	TGTGCCGGCAGCGTAGGGCATAATGGCTACACCTTC
TRBV2	17	-	TRBJ2-1	TRBD2	CASSDSIAGGRYNEQFF	TGTGCCAGCAGTGATTCCATAGCGGGGGGGCGGTACAATGAGCAGTTCTTC
TRBV2	14	-	TRBJ2-5	-	CASSPDWAQETQYF	TGTGCCAGCAGTCCGGACTGGGCTCAAGAGACCCAGTACTTC
TRBV11-2	15	-	TRBJ2-2	-	CASSSVAANTGELFF	TGTGCCAGCAGCTCCGTAGCGGCGAACACCGGGGAGCTGTTTTTT
TRBV27	20	few	TRBJ1-5	-	CASSLSGTVQMPYSNQPQHF	TGTGCCAGCAGTTTATCGGGCACAGTTCAAATGCCATATAGCAATCAGCCCCAGCATTTT
TRBV28	15	-	TRBJ1-4	TRBD1	CASRPGGQANEKLFF	TGTGCCAGCAGACCCGGGGGACAGGCTAATGAAAAACTGTTTTTT
TRBV7-2	14	once	TRBJ2-3	-	CASSLASLRNTQYF	TGTGCCAGCAGCTTAGCGTCTCTGCGGAATACGCAGTACTTT
TRBV7-9	16	-	TRBJ2-6	-	CASSLFGGSGANVLTF	TGTGCCAGCAGCTTATTTGGAGGGTCTGGGGCCAACGTCCTGACTTTC
TRBV9	12	-	TRBJ1-5	-	CASSSGAGPQHF	TGTGCCAGCAGCTCAGGCGCGGGGCCCCAGCATTTT
TRBV9	16	-	TRBJ1-1	-	CASSVLTGGGVTEAFF	TGTGCCAGCAGCGTTCTCACGGGGGGAGGGGTCACTGAAGCTTTCTTT
TRBV27	12	-	TRBJ1-6	TRBD1	CASGTGVLPLHF	TGTGCCAGCGGGACAGGGGTTTTACCCCTCCACTTT
TRBV5-1	13	-	TRBJ1-1	TRBD1	CASSQGQALDAFF	TGCGCCAGCAGCCAGGGACAGGCCCTAGACGCTTTCTTT
TRBV5-8	15	-	TRBJ1-2	-	CASSLGSGDIYGYTF	TGTGCCAGCAGCTTGGGGTCAGGGGACATCTATGGCTACACCTTC
TRBV7-2	13	-	TRBJ1-4	-	CASSLGGDEKLFF	TGTGCCAGCAGCTTAGGTGGAGATGAAAAACTGTTTTTT
TRBV6-1	14	-	TRBJ1-1	TRBD1	CASRGQGRTTEAFF	TGTGCCAGCAGAGGACAGGGTAGGACCACTGAAGCTTTCTTT
TRBV9	13	-	TRBJ2-1	-	CASSGQGFNEQFF	TGTGCCAGCAGCGGCCAGGGTTTCAATGAGCAGTTCTTC
TRBV4-3	14	-	TRBJ1-1	-	CASSQTTGNTEAFF	TGCGCCAGCAGCCAGACCACAGGGAACACTGAAGCTTTCTTT